This T cell receptor beta chain appears in the sequencing data of a study of cytomegalovirus exposure and HLA in healthy donors listed by TCRdb under 2017. In the study overall: An earlier analysis of some 600 of the donors reported 250 to 300 Gb of sequence data and 117 million unique TCR beta sequences obtained from some 200 million T cells. Approximately 310 gigabases of sequencing data and approximately 92 million unique TCR sequences made up an early release that covered around 640 HLA-typed donors. The genetic ancestry cluster associated with self-reported Caucasian donors included about 81% of the 398 genotyped donors. The study was designed to test whether signatures of past pathogen exposure could be identified by cataloging public T cell receptors. The study used immunosequencing to profile the T cell repertoires of 600 to 850 subjects and linked those repertoires to cytomegalovirus serostatus. A separate validation cohort of roughly 130 different subjects was used in addition to the approximately 700-subject first cohort. The study combined high-throughput TCR immunosequencing, statistical association of individual TCRs with disease status, and machine learning to predict cytomegalovirus infection status. To study patterns of TCR occurrence, a later analysis re-analyzed previously published TCR beta repertoires from 700 or so donors and added high-resolution HLA genotyping. Rather than drawing on any new phenotypic data, the later analysis identified candidate immune exposures from TCR beta sequences and the way those sequences occurred across donors. To decide whether each TCR beta V gene segment behaved as functional or pseudogenic, an earlier analysis of some 600 of the donors relied on high-throughput TCR beta sequencing. Alongside the repertoire data, information on donor age, sex, ethnicity and CMV serostatus was compiled. A later genetic analysis used genome-wide SNP genotypes for about three fifths of the 666 donors, treating that subset as a discovery cohort. All discovery cohort repertoires had been generated using a single sequencing platform. Class I and class II HLA loci were covered by the typing at four-digit resolution. Typing coverage differed by locus: A, B, C, DRB1 and DQB1 were typed in roughly 629-640 donors, DQA1 in approximately 520, DPA1 in 600 to 610, and DPB1 in approximately 450. Roughly five DR-DQ haplotypes were treated as single units for association and clustering because of strong linkage in the cohort. Across 300 to 500 genotyped donors of the cohort, an average of approximately 240,000 unique TCR beta nucleotide sequences per donor were sequenced, and about a sixth of those sequences were non-productive.

About this clone itself: Its target antigen remains unknown. It has no much larger one-base neighbor in the sample; base qualities were not kept.

The library was generated by the immunoSEQ multiplex PCR assay. A mixture of 60 forward primers for TCR Vbeta segments and 13 reverse primers for TCR Jbeta segments was used in the multiplex PCR. A multiplex PCR assay on genomic DNA amplified the CDR3 region of rearranged TCR beta genes. On the Illumina HiSeq System, the amplified TCR beta libraries were sequenced as 87-base-pair reads. The paper's processing steps were these. Across the 666 repertoires, a later analysis counted 80 million or so unique TCR beta chains, approximately 12 million of which were shared by at least two donors. To remove PCR and sequencing errors, raw reads were error-corrected and collapsed into unique sequences using a nearest-neighbor algorithm that merged closely related sequences. CDR3 sequences were aligned to IMGT reference sequences to assign V, D and J gene segments. For a sequence to be retained, a match of at least six nucleotides to both a V gene segment and a J gene segment was required. Rearrangements were called productive when the CDR3 lacked stop codons and stayed in frame with V and J; all others were non-productive. CDR3 was defined according to IMGT convention as the region running from the second conserved V-encoded cysteine to the conserved J-encoded phenylalanine. The earlier analysis of fewer than 700 of the donors excluded sequences that lacked an unambiguous match to a single V gene segment. An earlier analysis of fewer than 750 of the donors called V segments functional above 56.7% productive rearrangements and segregating when the between-donor standard deviation exceeded 5%. A statistical classification framework was built for diagnosing cytomegalovirus status from the catalog of TCR beta chain sequences. In a later analysis, V and J genes were assigned by comparing TCR nucleotide sequences against IMGT/GENE-DB human TR gene sequences. In a later analysis, CDR3 sequences and most-parsimonious VDJ recombination scenarios were assigned using the TCRdist pipeline. In a later analysis, each TCR beta chain was defined by its CDR3 amino acid sequence together with its V-gene family, and reads lacking a unique V-gene family were excluded. In a later analysis, approximately 640 highly shared, low-generation-probability nucleotide sequences were removed to address suspected cross-contamination and a sequencing artifact. In a later analysis, a clonal expansion index was calculated for each public chain from normalized within-repertoire ranks of inferred template counts. In a later analysis, generation probabilities were computed with a VDJ recombination model fitted to out-of-frame rearrangements, and the resulting probabilities were checked against IGoR. Hypergeometric tests were used in a later analysis to score TCR-TCR, TCR-HLA and TCR-CMV co-occurrence, with a repertoire-size bias correction applied to the TCR pairs. To estimate false discovery rates, a later analysis permuted the HLA or CMV assignments 20 times. In a later analysis, co-occurring TCRs were grouped using DBSCAN, with TCRdist sequence similarity added in when clustering inside HLA-allele-positive subsets. For co-occurrence clustering, repertoires with fewer than 30,000 or more than 120,000 public chains were excluded, along with five or six repertoires with anomalous nucleotide sharing. TCRdb took over this immuneACCESS table, retaining in-frame rearrangements with V and J assigned. Such tables are incomplete; in checked studies, under half of the missing clones stem from an unresolved V gene, and the remainder is unexplained. Clonal size and the V and J genes are those of that table, whereas D and trimming came from the DNA. This sample has some 130,000 clones in its table, and around four fifths of those were observed once. Approximately 3% of the sample comes from the top ten.

Summary of the overall study and its limitations: When HLA alleles, especially DR and DQ, strongly co-occurred, attributing TCR associations to individual alleles was difficult. In a later analysis, the rate of TCR association differed among HLA loci, with DRB1 alleles having the most associated TCRs and HLA-C alleles having the fewest. The sequencing pipeline was judged likely to have produced a cluster of highly shared sequence variants as a technical artifact. According to a later analysis, most CMV-associated TCR beta chains appeared to be HLA-restricted, and the HLA associations seemed to be driven largely by CMV exposure. In the study, approximately 160 TCR beta chains were listed as associated with cytomegalovirus. Because HLA typing was unavailable for some donors at each locus, only the typed subset was used in association tests. A further reported finding was that TCR beta sequences accurately predicted the HLA-A and HLA-B alleles for most subjects in the first cohort. A later genetic analysis associated a missense DCLRE1C variant with V-gene and J-gene trimming of TCR beta chains, and an independent cohort replicated the association. The 87-base-pair reads could not distinguish some IMGT-functional V segments, including TRBV6-2 and TRBV6-3, so those segments were excluded. For the cohort, immune exposure information was limited to CMV serostatus. In an earlier analysis of around 500 of the donors, most TCR beta V segments appeared in productive rearrangements about 90% or about 30% of the time, broadly matching IMGT annotations. Because counts were too low, about 15 rarely observed V segments, including chromosome 9 orphons, were left out of the earlier analysis of 587 of the donors. The presence/absence analyses assumed that sequencing depth was roughly uniform across donors, and that assumption may not be true. The authors suggested that the approach could potentially be extended to other disease states and immunological phenotypes. In a later analysis, several top co-occurrence clusters were reported to appear linked to parvovirus B19, influenza, CMV and Epstein-Barr virus. In both the original and validation cohorts, the classifier was reported to diagnose cytomegalovirus status with high specificity and sensitivity. Linkage disequilibrium might explain the correlated functional status among segregating V segments, but an unknown experimental factor could not be ruled out. While some public TCRs were present in many individuals, most TCR sequences turned up only very rarely across donors. Compared with equally common non-associated chains, HLA-associated TCR beta chains in a later analysis were more clonally expanded and had lower generation probabilities. In a later analysis, around 15,000 TCR beta sequences were associated with specific HLA alleles at a false discovery rate of 0.05. In vitro tests confirmed that a few of the cytomegalovirus-associated TCR beta chains recognize cytomegalovirus antigens. Compared with the approximately 720-donor mean, donors in an Asian-associated ancestry cluster had fewer N-insertions in productive TCRs, according to a later genetic analysis. Only TCR beta chains were sequenced in this cohort, and the absence of alpha or paired-chain data limited detectable features.

Inclusive of the bounding cysteine and phenylalanine, the CDR3 is 14 residues long. Just the 42-base CDR3 DNA is kept, in frame starting at base 1. V ends up 2 bases short and J 6 bases short, with an unmatched junction base count of 2. The germline V gene (reference sequence) gives CDR1 as MNHEY and CDR2 as SMNVEV. The cohort consisted of 600 or so healthy bone marrow donors. At the time of sampling, every cohort member was nominally healthy, though immune exposures that went unrecorded were likely present. The donor was CMV seronegative and was included in the group of a few hundred seronegative cohort members. A peripheral blood sample was provided by each donor, and peripheral blood mononuclear cells were used for TCR beta sequencing. The Qiagen DNeasy Blood Extraction Kit was used to extract genomic DNA from the blood cell samples.

Sequencing was done on a sample of PBMCs. The receptor was isolated from a boy aged 2 to 9 in good health and CMV-seronegative. The sequence joins TRBV27 to TRBJ2-1; TRBD1 matches 9 bases in the middle. The nucleotide sequence is given as TGTGCCAGCAGTTTAGGGACAGGGACCAATGAGCAGTTCTTC. Its coded protein is CASSLGTGTNEQFF.